The 25 T cell receptor beta chains given below trace back to one sample, sequenced in a study of graft-versus-host responses after intestinal transplantation. Assay: immunoSEQ multiplex PCR; the TCRdb copy retains only in-frame clones and omits some. The table includes some 19,000 clones, approximately 35% detected once. The sequencing here drew on alloreactive CD4+ T cells from a mixed lymphocyte reaction culture, taken before transplantation. This sample's subset: CFSE-low proliferating T cells sorted from approximately 6-day pre-transplant mixed lymphocyte reaction (GvH or HvG direction). The receptors derive from a human patient who was an organ donor for intestinal transplantation.

This clone was found a few times. The chain uses TRBV6-6 and TRBJ2-7, with 11 bases matching TRBD2. Per germline, CDR1 MNHNY and CDR2 SVGAGI (reference sequence). V was pared by 6 bases and J by 2 bases, with 3 bases of the junction left unmatched. The CDR3 has 14 residues. CDR3 nucleotides: TGTGCCAGCAGGACTAGCGGGGAGCCCTACGAGCAGTACTTC. Translated: CASRTSGEPYEQYF.

This chain joins TRBV2 and TRBJ2-7, with TRBD1 matching 11 bases. CDR1 SNHLY and CDR2 FYNNEI come from the germline V gene. Germline trimming cut 3 bases from V and 7 bases from J; bases unmatched to any gene: 8. The CDR3 spans 15 residues. The CDR3 DNA is TGTGCCAGCAGTGAGTGGGACAGGGGGACGGGGGAGCAGTACTTC. It is translated as CASSEWDRGTGEQYF.

This clone has only a few counts. V gene TRBV11-3 combines with J gene TRBJ2-2; D is ambiguous. The CDR3 runs 13 residues. The V gene's germline CDR1 is SGHNT and CDR2 YENEEA. Trimming cost V 2 bases and J 5 bases, with 6 bases left between them. The CDR3 DNA follows: TGTGCCAGCAGCTTACAACCGACCGGGGAGCTGTTTTTT. Its protein product is CASSLQPTGELFF.

This clone was counted only a few times. V and J are TRBV19 and TRBJ2-5, with D hard to call. The germline V and J ends were trimmed by 5 bases and 5 bases, with 15 bases remaining between them. CDR3 length: 14 amino acids. From germline, CDR1 is LNHDA and CDR2 SQIVND (reference sequence). The DNA of the CDR3 is TGTGCCAGTAGTTCTCCCCCGCAGCTGGAGACCCAGTACTTC. Translation: CASSSPPQLETQYF.

The table lists this clone with a few counts. The V call is TRBV30, the J call TRBJ1-5; TRBD1 aligns across 8 bases. The CDR3 is 13 amino acids. V shed 5 bases, J shed 6 bases, and the junction held 6 bases outside the gene matches. The V gene's germline CDR1 is GTSNPN and CDR2 SVGIG (reference sequence). The CDR3 bases are TGTGCCTGGGGCCCAGGGGGCGGTCAGCCCCAGCATTTT. This codes for CAWGPGGGQPQHF.

This rearrangement joins TRBV19 to TRBJ2-1, with 10 bases that match TRBD1. Germline V lookup: CDR1 LNHDA, CDR2 SQIVND (reference sequence). The V and J ends lost 2 bases and 4 bases, in that order; junction bases with no gene match: 2. The CDR3 spans 15 residues. The CDR3 nucleotides read TGTGCCAGTAGTATAAGACAGGGGGCTTACAATGAGCAGTTCTTC. Amino acid sequence: CASSIRQGAYNEQFF.

This clone was seen more than once but under ten times. This sequence joins TRBV6-6 and TRBJ1-2; 8 nucleotides agree with TRBD1. The CDR3 loop spans 15 amino acids. V lost 6 bases to trimming and J lost 1 base; unmatched junction nucleotides: 7. CDR1 is MNHNY and CDR2 is SVGAGI in the germline V gene (reference sequence). CDR3 region: CASRKPGQVNYGYTF. Written as DNA, the CDR3 is TGTGCCAGCAGAAAACCGGGACAGGTTAACTATGGCTACACCTTC.

The chain recombines TRBV7-2 with TRBJ2-1; a weak D match, TRBD2 (6 bases). CDR1 SGHTA and CDR2 FQGNSA come from the germline V gene. CDR3 length equals 16 residues. The V end was cut by 5 bases, the J end by 4 bases, with 18 bases between. CDR3 loop: CASSLQTGVRYNEQFF. The CDR3 DNA sequence: TGTGCCAGCAGCCTACAAACGGGAGTGCGATACAATGAGCAGTTCTTC. Full variable domain (remainder filled in from reference TRBV7-2 and TRBJ2-1): GAGVSQSPSNKVTEKGKDVELRCDPISGHTALYWYRQSLGQGLEFLIYFQGNSAPDKSGLPSDRFSAERTGGSVSTLTIQRTQQEDSAVYLCASSLQTGVRYNEQFFGPGTRLTVL.

This clone turned up a few times. This sequence joins TRBV29-1 and TRBJ1-1; no clear D gene. Trimming left V 3 bases short and J 2 bases short, with 13 bases between. This CDR3 has 14 amino acids. The germline V gene encodes CDR1 SQVTM and CDR2 ANQGSEA. The CDR3 spells CSVEVRGRNTEAFF. The CDR3 bases are TGCAGCGTTGAGGTACGAGGCAGAAACACTGAAGCTTTCTTT.

This clone was detected a few times. The J gene is TRBJ1-2, the V gene TRBV7-2, with 12 nucleotides matching TRBD1. This CDR3 spans 14 amino acids. Per the germline V gene, CDR1 is SGHTA and CDR2 is FQGNSA. Germline trimming cut 3 bases from V and 8 bases from J; bases unmatched to any gene: 4. The CDR3 nucleotides read TGTGCCAGCAGCTTGAGGGACAGGGGGCTAGGCTACACCTTC. Its protein is CASSLRDRGLGYTF.

V gene TRBV5-7 combines with J gene TRBJ1-3; no clear D. TRBV5-7 is placed among ORFs of uncertain function. V lost 1 base and J 2 bases, leaving 7 bases between the germline ends. This CDR3 is 14 amino acids long. The CDR3 DNA reads TGTGCCAGCAGCTTGAGCGGGACTGGAAACACCATATATTTT. As protein: CASSLSGTGNTIYF.

The chain joins TRBV7-8 to TRBJ1-2, with D maybe TRBD1 (6 bases). Trimming took off 4 bases at V and 6 bases at J, with 21 bases between the two ends. The germline V gene encodes CDR1 SGHVS and CDR2 FQNEAQ. The CDR3 sequence is 16 residues long. The CDR3 spells CASSYLITGTGDGYTF. CDR3 DNA: TGTGCCAGCAGCTACCTAATAACAGGGACGGGAGATGGCTACACCTTC.

The gene calls are TRBV14 and TRBJ1-3, with D uncertain. CDR3 length equals 14 residues. Trimming removed 3 bases from V and 0 bases from J, with 6 bases in between. Germline values: CDR1 SGHDN, CDR2 FVKESK. CDR3 DNA sequence: TGTGCCAGCAGCCATACATACTCTGGAAACACCATATATTTT. Its protein is CASSHTYSGNTIYF.

The chain couples TRBV18 to TRBJ2-7; 9 bases are a match to TRBD2. The CDR3 has 15 amino acids. Looked up from germline, CDR1 is KGHSH and CDR2 is LQKENI. V lost 6 bases, J lost 3 bases, and 9 bases stayed unmatched. As DNA, the CDR3 is TGTGCCAGCTCGGACACTAGCGGGCCTAGCTACGAGCAGTACTTC. This codes for CASSDTSGPSYEQYF.

The rearrangement joins TRBV6-5 to TRBJ2-5; D not resolved. The CDR3 loop spans 11 amino acids. From germline, CDR1 is MNHEY and CDR2 SVGAGI. The ends were cut back, 5 bases at V and 5 bases at J, with 6 bases in the middle. The CDR3 bases are TGTGCCAGCAGTGAATTCGAGACCCAGTACTTC. It is translated as CASSEFETQYF.

The chain employs TRBV2 and TRBJ2-2; TRBD2 might be the D (6 bases). The CDR3 extends over 15 amino acids. CDR1 SNHLY and CDR2 FYNNEI come from the germline V gene. Trimming removed 6 bases from V and 0 bases from J, with 11 bases in between. The CDR3 sequence is CASRLADSNTGELFF. CDR3 coding DNA: TGTGCCAGCAGGTTAGCGGACTCGAACACCGGGGAGCTGTTTTTT.

The V and J genes are TRBV19 and TRBJ1-1, with D perhaps TRBD1 (5 bases). The length of the CDR3 is 14 residues. The V and J ends lost 5 bases and 4 bases respectively, with 14 bases between them. CDR1 is LNHDA and CDR2 is SQIVND in the germline V gene (reference sequence). The CDR3 loop reads CASSSQGFTTEAFF. CDR3 bases: TGTGCCAGTAGTTCCCAGGGTTTTACCACTGAAGCTTTCTTT.

The chain combines TRBV5-8 with TRBJ1-2, with 8 bases identical to TRBD1. The germline V gene has CDR1 SGHTS and CDR2 YDEGEE. The CDR3 runs 13 residues. The junction had 8 bases not matched to a gene; V was cut back by 5 bases and J by 8 bases. DNA of the CDR3: TGTGCCAGCAGTCCGGCCCGGGACAGGGGCTACACCTTC. Residues: CASSPARDRGYTF.

The gene calls are TRBV29-1 and TRBJ1-2; D unclear. Between the trimmed V and J ends, which lost 3 bases and 2 bases, there was a span of 10 bases. The CDR3 totals 13 residues. Germline CDR1 and CDR2: SQVTM and ANQGSEA. The CDR3: CSVDWTDNYGYTF. Here the CDR3 DNA reads TGCAGCGTTGACTGGACTGACAACTATGGCTACACCTTC.

In this sample, this clone turned up a few times. The rearrangement links TRBV28 to TRBJ2-2; possibly TRBD1 for D (6 bases). The germline CDR1 and CDR2 sequences are MDHEN and SYDVKM. The CDR3 sequence is 15 residues long. V was clipped by 3 bases and J by 4 bases, with 12 bases between them. CDR3 sequence: CASSLAGVGTGELFF. The CDR3 nucleotides are TGTGCCAGCAGTTTGGCAGGGGTCGGCACCGGGGAGCTGTTTTTT.

As for this clone: This could be a read error, since a much larger clone is one nucleotide away. Other DNA sequences in the same sample also yield this CDR3. The chain carries TRBV29-1 and TRBJ1-2; 8 positions match TRBD1. In germline, CDR1 is SQVTM, CDR2 ANQGSEA. The CDR3 has 18 amino acids. Here the CDR3 DNA reads TGCAGCGTTGAAGTCATCGGGACAGGTAGTGTCCCGGCTAATGGCTACACTTTC. Translating gives CSVEVIGTGSVPANGYTF.

J is TRBJ2-7 and V is TRBV18; 9 nucleotides line up with TRBD1. V shed 1 base, J shed 5 bases, and the junction held 3 bases outside the gene matches. The CDR3 is 14 amino acids. CDR1 and CDR2 (germline): KGHSH, LQKENI. CDR3 sequence: CASSPLGQGNEQYF. For the CDR3, the DNA is TGTGCCAGCTCACCACTGGGACAGGGAAACGAGCAGTACTTC.

The chain has TRBV4-3 and TRBJ2-1, with TRBD1 identical over 9 bases. CDR3 length: 15 residues. Germline loops: CDR1 LGHNA, CDR2 YSLEER. With 9 bases clipped from V and 4 bases from J, the junction kept 10 bases outside the gene matches. Here the CDR3 reads CASTRDRDLYNEQFF. The CDR3 coding sequence is TGCGCCAGTACCCGGGACAGGGACTTATACAATGAGCAGTTCTTC.

Worth noting for this clone: At one boundary the junction diverges from the germline segment, which might be a read error. The chain uses TRBV5-1 and TRBJ2-5; D is undetermined. The length of the CDR3 is 11 residues. In germline, CDR1 is SGHRS, CDR2 YFSETQ. This CDR3 is CASSFEETQYF. The CDR3 region has the DNA TGTGCCAGCAGCTTCGAAGAGACCCAGTACTTC.

The rearrangement uses TRBV7-7 and TRBJ2-5; 9 bases agree with TRBD1. The germline CDR1 and CDR2 sequences are SSHAT and FNYEAQ (reference sequence). V lost 4 bases to trimming and J lost 4 bases; unmatched junction nucleotides: 7. The CDR3 runs 15 residues. The CDR3 sequence is CASSYGTGRGETQYF. Here the CDR3 DNA reads TGTGCCAGCAGCTACGGGACAGGGAGAGGAGAGACCCAGTACTTC. Drawing the rest from reference TRBV7-7 and TRBJ2-5, the complete variable domain is GAGVSQSPRYKVTKRGQDVTLRCDPISSHATLYWYQQALGQGPEFLTYFNYEAQPDKSGLPSDRFSAERPEGSISTLTIQRTEQRDSAMYRCASSYGTGRGETQYFGPGTRLLVL.